The 29 T cell receptor delta chains below all came from one sample that was sequenced in a study of γδ T cells in repeated Plasmodium falciparum infection. TCRdb re-called the multiplex PCR reads using CATT. The sample includes about 48,000 delta-chain clones, 1.6% of them seen just once. Flow sorting of PBMC yielded separate Vgamma9/Vdelta2+ and Vdelta2-negative gammadelta T cell populations for bulk repertoire analysis. Sample: gamma-delta T cells from blood. These receptors all stem from a pool of human donors (malaria-infected and uninfected, not separated).

Concerning this clone itself: TCRdb shows a much larger clone's protein in place of this DNA's translation, and the two differ at residue 11, likely through a read error; the protein shown is translated from the DNA. The J gene is TRDJ1, the V gene TRDV1; the D gene is possibly TRDD3 (5 bases). TCRdb is silent on the J gene; assignment here came from matching the DNA to germline. CDR1 is TSWWSYY and CDR2 is QGS in the germline V gene. V was trimmed by 1 base and J by 10 bases, leaving 16 bases between them. The CDR3 contains 14 residues. CDR3 coding DNA: TGTGCTCTTGGGGAACCCGGATTGGGGTGTAGACTCATCTTT. It translates to CALGEPGLGCRLIF.

In this sample, this clone turned up many times. The sample has other DNA sequences that encode this CDR3 too. J is TRDJ2 and V is TRDV1; perhaps TRDD3 as D (6 bases). Germline V CDR1 and CDR2: TSWWSYY, QGS. The V and J ends lost 2 bases and 1 base respectively, with 26 bases between them. CDR3 length equals 21 residues. DNA for the CDR3: TGTGCTCTTGGGGAATTAGTGTTCGGGGATCTGGTATGGCTTTTGACAGCACAACTCTTCTTT. Amino acid sequence: CALGELVFGDLVWLLTAQLFF.

Details on this clone: TCRdb assigns this DNA the protein of a much larger clone, which departs from its translation at residue 14; this likely reflects a read error, and the protein shown comes from translating the DNA. The rearrangement links TRDV2 to TRDJ1; maybe TRDD3 (5 bases). Trimming stripped 1 base from V and 0 bases from J, with 29 bases between. Germline V lookup: CDR1 GEAIGNYY, CDR2 EKD. This CDR3 is 21 amino acids long. The CDR3 bases are TGTGCCTGTGACACATATCGGGAAGAAGAGGATATCCGGGAGTACACCGATAAACTCATCTTT. It translates to CACDTYREEEDIREYTDKLIF.

A note on this clone: The protein TCRdb gives is from a much larger clone and does not agree with this DNA's translation at residue 3, likely a read error; the protein shown here comes from the DNA. The J gene is TRDJ1, the V gene TRDV1, with 9 bases identical to TRDD3. The J gene, absent from TCRdb, was called here by matching the DNA to germline. Germline lookup yields CDR1 TSWWSYY and CDR2 QGS. CDR3 length equals 17 residues. The CDR3, as DNA: TGTGCTCCTGGGGACTACCGCTGGGGGATTAGGGCCGATAAACTCATCTTT. Its translation is CAPGDYRWGIRADKLIF.

This clone appeared a few times. The protein given by TCRdb reflects a much larger clone and differs at residue 3 from this DNA's translation, likely from a read error; the protein shown is the DNA's translation. This chain joins TRDV1 and TRDJ1; TRDD3 agrees at 8 bases. The CDR3 length is 18 residues. The germline CDR1 and CDR2 sequences are TSWWSYY and QGS. As DNA, the CDR3 is TGTGCTCCTGGGGACCCAGTTTGGGATACGCACAACACCGATAAACTCATCTTT. Translation gives CAPGDPVWDTHNTDKLIF.

This clone was observed a few times. TCRdb assigns this DNA the protein of a much larger clone, which departs from its translation at residue 3; this likely reflects a read error, and the protein shown comes from translating the DNA. The gene calls are TRDV1 and TRDJ1; D possibly corresponds to TRDD2 (5 bases). TCRdb offers no J gene call, so here the DNA was matched to germline to obtain one. CDR1 and CDR2 from the germline V gene are TSWWSYY and QGS. V lost 10 bases and J lost 0, with 39 bases in between. The CDR3 has 22 amino acids. The chain's CDR3 is CAPFTAPSYLRPTGSYTDKLIF. The CDR3 DNA follows: TGTGCTCCTTTTACCGCACCTTCTTACCTACGCCCTACGGGGTCTTACACCGATAAACTCATCTTT.

As concerns this clone: TCRdb's protein for this DNA is that of a much larger clone and differs from the translation at residue 3, likely a read error; the protein shown is the DNA translation. This chain connects TRDV2 to TRDJ1; TRDD3 aligns across 10 bases. The J gene was not available in TCRdb and was assigned here by matching the DNA to germline segments. Germline V lookup: CDR1 GEAIGNYY, CDR2 EKD. This CDR3 contains 21 residues. The CDR3 sequence: CARDTGFFTGGFAEDTDKLIF. The CDR3 nucleotides are TGTGCCCGTGACACCGGCTTCTTTACTGGGGGATTCGCTGAGGACACCGATAAACTCATCTTT.

For this clone: The mismatch at residue 9 between this DNA's translation and the TCRdb protein of a much larger clone likely reflects a read error; the protein shown is translated from the DNA. This sequence joins TRDV1 and TRDJ1; 12 bases are a match to TRDD3. The J gene was not available in TCRdb and was assigned here by matching the DNA to germline segments. V shed 0 bases, J shed 4 bases, and the junction held 18 bases outside the gene matches. Germline CDR1 reads TSWWSYY; CDR2 reads QGS. This CDR3 is built from 21 residues. In nucleotides, the CDR3 is TGTGCTCTTGGGGAACTACCTACCAGTACTGGGGGATACCGCATGGGCGATAAACTCATCTTT. Protein sequence: CALGELPTSTGGYRMGDKLIF.

This clone was seen a few times. TCRdb attributes to this sequence the protein of a much larger clone, which differs from the DNA translation at residue 5; a read error is likely, and the protein displayed is translated from the DNA. The chain links TRDV1 to TRDJ1; 11 bases are a match to TRDD3. The ends lost 8 bases at V and 2 bases at J; junction bases unmatched: 16. The germline gives CDR1 TSWWSYY, CDR2 QGS. This CDR3 region has 18 residues. Written as DNA, the CDR3 is TGTGCTCTTTGGGGACCCGGCTTACTGGGGGATAAAACCGATAAACTCATCTTT. Translating gives CALWGPGLLGDKTDKLIF.

Worth noting for this clone: A far more abundant clone sits one base away, making this likely a read error. In the same sample, other DNA sequences code for this CDR3. The rearrangement joins TRDV1 to TRDJ1, with 9 bases identical to TRDD3. As TCRdb names no J gene, one was assigned here on the basis of a DNA match to germline. From germline, CDR1 is TSWWSYY and CDR2 QGS. V lost 3 bases, J lost 3 bases, and 20 bases stayed unmatched. CDR3 length equals 20 residues. CDR3 loop: CALGEGRFRLGDHIPDKLIF. In DNA, the CDR3 is TGTGCTCTTGGGGAGGGTAGATTTCGGCTGGGGGATCACATCCCCGATAAACTCATCTTT.

The rearrangement uses TRDV1 and TRDJ1; D is unresolved. In the absence of a J gene in TCRdb, the DNA was matched to germline to assign it here. This CDR3 region has 22 residues. Germline assignment: CDR1 TSWWSYY and CDR2 QGS. Trimming pared 2 bases from V and 3 bases from J, leaving 34 bases between. The chain's CDR3 is CALGEGYVGSAHTIFGADKLIF. CDR3 DNA sequence: TGTGCTCTTGGGGAAGGTTACGTCGGGTCCGCGCACACAATTTTTGGAGCCGATAAACTCATCTTT.

This clone was seen a few times. A read error likely explains this, since a far larger clone differs by one base. The limits of the CDR3 on the DNA are not certain, so only TCRdb's listed CDR3 is given. The V gene is TRDV1; the J gene was not called; the DNA was not used to check the table's D call, TRDD3. Both ends counted, the CDR3 spans 20 residues. From germline, CDR1 is TSWWSYY and CDR2 QGS. CDR3 sequence reads: CALGEKGLPVFWGTTIKLIF.

This clone was seen many times. The amino acid sequence in TCRdb belongs to a much larger clone and departs from this DNA's translation at residue 8, likely a sequencing read error; the sequence shown is translated from the DNA. Other DNA sequences from this sample encode an identical CDR3 as well. The chain employs TRDV1 and TRDJ1; weak D call: TRDD3 (5 bases). There are 13 residues in the CDR3. Germline CDR1 and CDR2: TSWWSYY and QGS. The ends were cut back, 3 bases at V and 9 bases at J, with 14 bases in the middle. Written as DNA, the CDR3 is TGTGCTCTTGGGGAGATACCCAAAACTCAACTCATCTTT. Its translation is CALGEIPKTQLIF.

This clone was picked up a small number of times. A read error may be the cause here, since a much bigger clone is one base away. Other DNA variants within this sample encode the same CDR3. The genes are TRDV1 and TRDJ1; D is undetermined. Germline CDR1 is TSWWSYY and CDR2 is QGS. The CDR3 is 16 amino acids. Trimming cost V 4 bases and J 3 bases, with 18 bases left between them. Written as DNA, the CDR3 is TGTGCTCTTGGGGCGCCACTCACTCCGTACGCCGATAAACTCATCTTT. Protein sequence: CALGAPLTPYADKLIF.

This clone appeared a few times. Only one base separates this from a far larger clonotype, so it likely reflects a read error. The same CDR3 is also encoded by other DNA sequences in this sample. The J gene is TRDJ1, the V gene TRDV1, with 7 bases aligning to TRDD3. The CDR3 runs 17 residues. Trimming cost V 3 bases and J 1 base; bases outside gene matches: 11. CDR1 TSWWSYY and CDR2 QGS come from the germline V gene. The DNA of the CDR3 is TGTGCTCTTGGGGAGCTGGGTGGGGGACAAAGCACCGATAAACTCATCTTT. Protein product: CALGELGGGQSTDKLIF.

In this sample, this clone turned up many times. For this DNA, TCRdb reports the protein of a much larger clone, which diverges at residue 10, most likely from a read error; the protein presented here is translated directly from the DNA. This chain connects TRDV1 to TRDJ2; 8 bases align to TRDD3. Germline V gene lookup returns CDR1 TSWWSYY and CDR2 QGS. The CDR3 totals 18 residues. Trimming removed 4 bases from V and 6 bases from J; junction bases left unmatched: 16. DNA of the CDR3: TGTGCTCTTGGGGCTCTTCCTCCTCCCGGGGGGATAGCAGCACAACTCTTCTTT. It yields the protein CALGALPPPGGIAAQLFF.

This clone was seen many times. V usage is TRDV1 and J usage is TRDJ1; 8 bases align to TRDD3. Germline V CDR1 and CDR2: TSWWSYY, QGS. V shed 0 bases, J shed 0 bases, and the junction held 18 bases outside the gene matches. The CDR3 totals 21 residues. CDR3: CALGELTFGRLLGAYTDKLIF. The CDR3 region has the DNA TGTGCTCTTGGGGAACTAACCTTCGGTCGACTACTGGGGGCGTACACCGATAAACTCATCTTT.

Points on this clone: The protein recorded in TCRdb matches a much larger clone and deviates from this DNA's translation at residue 4, suggesting a read error; the protein here is obtained by translating the DNA. This sequence joins TRDV1 and TRDJ1; D gene ambiguous. CDR3 size: 17 residues. From germline, CDR1 is TSWWSYY and CDR2 QGS. The CDR3 region is CALWELNPDPNTDKLIF. CDR3 nucleotides: TGTGCTCTTTGGGAACTTAACCCCGACCCCAACACCGATAAACTCATCTTT.

This clone was seen a few times. A far bigger clonotype differs at one base, so this is likely a read error. The same CDR3 arises from other DNA sequences in this sample as well. V is TRDV2 and J is TRDJ1; TRDD3 matches 11 bases. The J gene is not listed in TCRdb, so it was assigned here from a DNA match to germline. J lost 4 bases, V lost 7 bases, and 13 bases had no gene match. The CDR3 loop spans 16 amino acids. Germline-derived CDR1 and CDR2 are GEAIGNYY and EKD. CDR3 protein: CACLLLGDKSGDKLIF. As DNA, the CDR3 is TGTGCCTGCTTGCTACTGGGGGATAAATCGGGCGATAAACTCATCTTT.

About this clone: This DNA translates differently at residue 16 from the TCRdb protein, which is that of a much larger clone; a read error is likely, and the protein shown is the DNA's own translation. V usage is TRDV1 and J usage is TRDJ1; 12 nucleotides match TRDD3. With 2 bases clipped from V and 6 bases from J, the junction kept 22 bases outside the gene matches. The CDR3 consists of 21 residues. Germline CDR1 and CDR2: TSWWSYY and QGS. CDR3 protein: CALGETTTTNWGIHADYKLIF. The CDR3 DNA reads as TGTGCTCTTGGGGAAACCACTACCACGAACTGGGGGATACACGCGGATTATAAACTCATCTTT.

With respect to this clone: The protein TCRdb gives is from a much larger clone and does not agree with this DNA's translation at residue 19, likely a read error; the protein shown here comes from the DNA. J gene calling gave no result, while the V gene is TRDV1; TRDD3, the table's D call, was not compared with the DNA. This CDR3 is 21 amino acids long. CDR1 TSWWSYY and CDR2 QGS come from the germline V gene. CDR3: CALGEPPVLHSWGWYTDKPIF. In nucleotides, the CDR3 is TGTGCTCTTGGGGAACCTCCGGTCCTACATAGCTGGGGATGGTACACCGATAAACCCATCTTT.

Turning to this clone: Since a far larger clone is one base different, this is likely a read error. Other DNA sequences in this specimen translate into the identical CDR3. The rearrangement joins TRDV1 to TRDJ1; D is ambiguous. The V gene lost 1 base and the J gene lost 2 bases, with 23 bases spanning the gap. CDR1 and CDR2 from the germline V gene are TSWWSYY and QGS. The CDR3 consists of 19 residues. The CDR3 loop reads CALGERPGSAHHVTDKLIF. The CDR3, as DNA: TGTGCTCTTGGGGAACGGCCAGGGTCGGCCCACCATGTAACCGATAAACTCATCTTT.

Of note for this clone: With only one base between it and a far larger clone, this is likely a read error. Other DNA sequences in this sample translate to the same CDR3. J is TRDJ2 and V is TRDV1; 9 nucleotides agree with TRDD3. The J gene, missing from TCRdb, was assigned here through DNA to germline matching. Germline CDR1 TSWWSYY, CDR2 QGS. This CDR3 is built from 26 residues. J was trimmed by 0 bases and V by 0 bases; bases with no gene match: 29. The CDR3 DNA is TGTGCTCTTGGGGAACTAGGATGGACAAAGTTCCTATCGGACTGGGGGAGGCAAACTTTGACAGCACAACTCTTCTTT. As protein: CALGELGWTKFLSDWGRQTLTAQLFF.

This clone was counted at least ten times. The V gene is TRDV2, the J gene TRDJ1; 9 nucleotides agree with TRDD2. The germline V gene encodes CDR1 GEAIGNYY and CDR2 EKD. V trimming: 4 bases; J trimming: 0 bases; junction bases outside the gene matches: 17. The length of the CDR3 is 19 residues. This chain's CDR3 is CACEGLPTRTGPYTDKLIF. DNA for the CDR3: TGTGCCTGTGAAGGCCTTCCTACACGTACTGGACCGTACACCGATAAACTCATCTTT.

This clone has at least ten counts. TCRdb's listed protein matches a much larger clone and diverges from this DNA's translation at residue 12, likely through a read error; the protein shown comes from the DNA. This chain joins TRDV2 and TRDJ1, with 7 bases identical to TRDD3. The CDR3 runs to 18 residues. Germline trimming cut 1 base from V and 1 base from J; bases unmatched to any gene: 14. The germline gives CDR1 GEAIGNYY, CDR2 EKD. The CDR3 sequence is CACDTLGAENLCTDKLIF. CDR3 nucleotides: TGTGCCTGTGACACGCTGGGGGCTGAGAACTTGTGCACCGATAAACTCATCTTT.

A word on this clone: A far larger clone lies a single base away; this is likely a read error. This sample also contains other DNA sequences that code for the same CDR3. V is TRDV1 and J is TRDJ2; 11 bases match TRDD3. The J gene, absent from TCRdb, was called here by matching the DNA to germline. CDR1 is TSWWSYY and CDR2 is QGS in the germline V gene. This CDR3 has 16 amino acids. The CDR3 sequence is CALEPLGDTGAARLFF. The CDR3 nucleotides are TGTGCTCTTGAACCCCTGGGGGATACCGGGGCAGCACGACTCTTCTTT.

Comments on this clone: This DNA translates differently at residue 15 from the TCRdb protein, which is that of a much larger clone; a read error is likely, and the protein shown is the DNA's own translation. V and J are TRDV3 and TRDJ1; TRDD3 is a possible D gene (5 bases). The J gene, missing from TCRdb, was assigned here through DNA to germline matching. The CDR3 has 19 residues. Germline lookup yields CDR1 TVYSNPD and CDR2 GDNSRS (reference sequence). The CDR3 is CAIRAHSELCESATNKLIF. In nucleotides, the CDR3 is TGTGCCATACGTGCTCATTCTGAATTGTGCGAAAGTGCCACCAATAAACTCATCTTT.

This clone was recorded at least ten times. For this DNA, TCRdb reports the protein of a much larger clone, which diverges at residue 8, most likely from a read error; the protein presented here is translated directly from the DNA. For the CDR3, the DNA is TGTGCTCTTGGGGAACTTCATGTTCCTACGAAGGGTTCCACCGATAAACTCATCTTT. Encoded protein: CALGELHVPTKGSTDKLIF. The rearrangement joins TRDV1 to TRDJ1; 7 bases line up with TRDD2. The germline V gene has CDR1 TSWWSYY and CDR2 QGS. V shed 0 bases and J 1 base; nucleotides not matched to a gene: 14. The CDR3 has 19 amino acids.

This clone showed up many times. TCRdb has a much larger clone's protein, which differs at residue 12 from the translation of this DNA, likely because of a read error; what is shown is the protein translated from the DNA. V usage is TRDV1 and J usage is TRDJ1, with D tentatively TRDD2 (5 bases). The length of the CDR3 is 18 residues. V was cut by 3 bases and J by 2 bases, with 22 bases left in between. Germline V gives CDR1 TSWWSYY, CDR2 QGS. The CDR3 reads CALGELRSPTPVTDKLIF. The CDR3 region has the DNA TGTGCTCTTGGGGAGCTTAGGTCCCCTACTCCGGTTACCGATAAACTCATCTTT.